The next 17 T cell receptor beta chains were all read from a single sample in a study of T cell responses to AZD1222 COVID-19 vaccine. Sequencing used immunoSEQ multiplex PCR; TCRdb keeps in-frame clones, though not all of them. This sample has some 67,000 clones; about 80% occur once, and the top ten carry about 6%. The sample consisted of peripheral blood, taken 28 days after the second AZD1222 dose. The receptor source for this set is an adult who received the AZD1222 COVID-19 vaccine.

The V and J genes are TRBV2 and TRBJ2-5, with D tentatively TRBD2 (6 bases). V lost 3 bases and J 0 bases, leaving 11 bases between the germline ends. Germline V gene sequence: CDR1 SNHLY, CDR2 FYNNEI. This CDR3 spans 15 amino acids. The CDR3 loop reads CASSDRRGDQETQYF. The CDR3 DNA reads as TGTGCCAGCAGTGATCGGCGGGGTGACCAAGAGACCCAGTACTTC.

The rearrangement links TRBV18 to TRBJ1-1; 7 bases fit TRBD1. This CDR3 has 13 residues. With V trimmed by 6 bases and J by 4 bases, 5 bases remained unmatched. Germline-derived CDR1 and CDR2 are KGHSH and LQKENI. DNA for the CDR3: TGTGCCAGCTCTACAGGGGAGAGCACTGAAGCTTTCTTT. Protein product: CASSTGESTEAFF.

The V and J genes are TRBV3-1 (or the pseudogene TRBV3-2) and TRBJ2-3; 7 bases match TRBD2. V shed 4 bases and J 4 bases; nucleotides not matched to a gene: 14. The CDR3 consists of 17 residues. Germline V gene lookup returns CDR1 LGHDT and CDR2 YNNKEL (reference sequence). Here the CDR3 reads CASSPLAAGEGPDTQYF. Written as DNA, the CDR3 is TGTGCCAGCAGCCCTCTAGCGGCGGGGGAGGGCCCAGATACGCAGTATTTT.

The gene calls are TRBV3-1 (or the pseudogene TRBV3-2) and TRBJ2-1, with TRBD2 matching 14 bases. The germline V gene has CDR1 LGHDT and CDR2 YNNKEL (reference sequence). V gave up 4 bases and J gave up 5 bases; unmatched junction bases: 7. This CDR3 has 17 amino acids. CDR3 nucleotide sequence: TGTGCCAGCAGCCCGGGACTAGCGGGGGTCCGTCACAATGAGCAGTTCTTC. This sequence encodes CASSPGLAGVRHNEQFF.

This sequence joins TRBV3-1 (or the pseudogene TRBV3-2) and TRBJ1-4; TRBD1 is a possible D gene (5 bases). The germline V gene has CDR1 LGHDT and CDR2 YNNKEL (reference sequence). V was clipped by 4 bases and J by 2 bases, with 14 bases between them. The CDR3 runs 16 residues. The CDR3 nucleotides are TGTGCCAGCAGCCTGGGGCGGGGACCCACTAATGAAAAACTGTTTTTT. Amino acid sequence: CASSLGRGPTNEKLFF.

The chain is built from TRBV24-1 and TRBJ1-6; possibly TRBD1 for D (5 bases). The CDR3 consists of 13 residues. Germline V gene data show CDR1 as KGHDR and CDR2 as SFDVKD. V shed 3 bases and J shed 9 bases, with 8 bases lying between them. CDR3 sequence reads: CATSDRGFSPLHF. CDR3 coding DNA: TGTGCCACCAGTGATCGGGGGTTTTCACCCCTCCACTTT.

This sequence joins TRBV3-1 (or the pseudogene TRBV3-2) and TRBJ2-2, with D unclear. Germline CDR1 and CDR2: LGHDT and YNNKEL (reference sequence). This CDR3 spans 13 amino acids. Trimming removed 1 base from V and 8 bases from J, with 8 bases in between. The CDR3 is CASSQVFPGELFF. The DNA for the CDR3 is TGTGCCAGCAGCCAAGTTTTTCCGGGGGAGCTGTTTTTT.

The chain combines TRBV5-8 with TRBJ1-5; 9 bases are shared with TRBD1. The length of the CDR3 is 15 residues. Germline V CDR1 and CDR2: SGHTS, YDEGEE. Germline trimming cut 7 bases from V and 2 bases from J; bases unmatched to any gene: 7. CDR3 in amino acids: CASSTRTGGNQPQHF. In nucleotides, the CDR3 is TGTGCCAGCTCCACCAGGACAGGGGGCAATCAGCCCCAGCATTTT.

CDR3 region: CASSLTEKETQYF. The CDR3 DNA follows: TGTGCCAGCAGTCTGACAGAGAAAGAGACCCAGTACTTC. This sequence joins TRBV4-2 and TRBJ2-5; tentative D call: TRBD1 (5 bases). The CDR3 contains 13 residues. Germline lookup yields CDR1 LGHNA and CDR2 YNFKEQ. V was cut by 6 bases and J by 3 bases, with 11 bases left in between.

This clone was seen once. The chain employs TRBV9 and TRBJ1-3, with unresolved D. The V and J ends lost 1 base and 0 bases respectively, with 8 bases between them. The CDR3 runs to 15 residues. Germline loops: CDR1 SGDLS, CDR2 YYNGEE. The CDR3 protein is CASSVWGNSGNTIYF. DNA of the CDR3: TGTGCCAGCAGCGTATGGGGAAACTCTGGAAACACCATATATTTT.

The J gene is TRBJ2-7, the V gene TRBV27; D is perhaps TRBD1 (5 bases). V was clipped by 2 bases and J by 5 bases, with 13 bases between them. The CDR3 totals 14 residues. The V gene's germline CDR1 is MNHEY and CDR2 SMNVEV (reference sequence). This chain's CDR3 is CASSLMQGSHEQYF. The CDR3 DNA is TGTGCCAGCAGTTTAATGCAGGGTAGCCACGAGCAGTACTTC.

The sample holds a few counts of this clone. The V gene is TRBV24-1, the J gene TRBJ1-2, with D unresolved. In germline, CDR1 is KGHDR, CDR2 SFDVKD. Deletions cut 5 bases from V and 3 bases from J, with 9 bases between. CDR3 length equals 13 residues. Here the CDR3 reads CATSVHSYYGYTF. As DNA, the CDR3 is TGTGCCACCAGTGTGCACAGTTACTATGGCTACACCTTC.

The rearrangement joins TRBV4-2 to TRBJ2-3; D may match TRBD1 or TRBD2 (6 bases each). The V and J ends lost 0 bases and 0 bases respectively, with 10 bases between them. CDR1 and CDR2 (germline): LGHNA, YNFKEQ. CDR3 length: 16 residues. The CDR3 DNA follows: TGTGCCAGCAGCCAAGAGGGGGGCCGAAGCACAGATACGCAGTATTTT. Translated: CASSQEGGRSTDTQYF.

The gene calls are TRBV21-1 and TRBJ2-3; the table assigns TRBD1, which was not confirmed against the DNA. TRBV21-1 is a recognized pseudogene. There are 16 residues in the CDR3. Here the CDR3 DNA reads TGTGCCAGCAGCACCTGGGACAGGGAGATCACAGATACGCAGTATTTT. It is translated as CASSTWDREITDTQYF.

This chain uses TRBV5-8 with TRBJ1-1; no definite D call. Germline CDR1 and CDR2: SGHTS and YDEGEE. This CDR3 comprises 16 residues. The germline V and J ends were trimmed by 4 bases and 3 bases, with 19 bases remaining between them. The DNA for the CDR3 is TGTGCCAGCAGCCCAGCCTATTCCGGGCCCTACACTGAAGCTTTCTTT. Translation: CASSPAYSGPYTEAFF.

The CDR3 DNA is TGTGCCAGTAGTCCCATGAGGACCCAAGAGACCCAGTACTTC. It yields the protein CASSPMRTQETQYF. This chain joins TRBV19 and TRBJ2-5; D gene uncertain. Germline CDR1 is LNHDA and CDR2 is SQIVND (reference sequence). Trimming removed 5 bases from V and 1 base from J, with 11 bases in between. The CDR3 sequence is 14 residues long.

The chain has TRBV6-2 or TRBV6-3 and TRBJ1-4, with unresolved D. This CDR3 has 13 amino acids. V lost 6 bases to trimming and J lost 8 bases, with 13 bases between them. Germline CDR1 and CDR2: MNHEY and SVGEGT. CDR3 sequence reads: CASSRTGWEKLFF. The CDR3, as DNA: TGTGCCAGCAGCCGGACGGGTTGGGAAAAACTGTTTTTT.